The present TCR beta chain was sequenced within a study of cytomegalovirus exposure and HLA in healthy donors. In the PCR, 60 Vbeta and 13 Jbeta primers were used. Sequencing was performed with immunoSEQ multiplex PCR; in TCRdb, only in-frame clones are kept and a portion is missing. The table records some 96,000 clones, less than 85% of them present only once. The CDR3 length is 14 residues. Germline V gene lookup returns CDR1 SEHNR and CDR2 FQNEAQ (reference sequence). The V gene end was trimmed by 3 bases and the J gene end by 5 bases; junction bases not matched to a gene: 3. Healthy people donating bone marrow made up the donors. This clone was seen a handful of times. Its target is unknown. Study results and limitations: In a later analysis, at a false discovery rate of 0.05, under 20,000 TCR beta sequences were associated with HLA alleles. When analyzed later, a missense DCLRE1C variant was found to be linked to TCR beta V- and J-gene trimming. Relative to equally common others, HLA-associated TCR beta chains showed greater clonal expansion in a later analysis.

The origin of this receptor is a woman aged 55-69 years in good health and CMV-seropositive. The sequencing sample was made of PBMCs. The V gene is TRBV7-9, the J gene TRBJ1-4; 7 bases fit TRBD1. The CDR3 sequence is CASSFAGGNEKLFF. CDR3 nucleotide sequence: TGTGCCAGCAGCTTCGCAGGGGGGAATGAAAAACTGTTTTTT.